This T cell receptor (beta chain) was documented in a study of blood T cells in healthy people across ages. The study drew donors from healthy Caucasian individuals in Russia aged about 6 to 95. A second roughly 6 to 12 cycle PCR used barcoded and J-beta primers. TCRdb used MiXCR to reprocess the 5' RACE reads, holding one entry per CDR3 protein. This table has about 1.5 million distinct CDR3 sequences, 35% to 45% appearing once. Sequenced material: blood. The receptor's source is a woman younger than 30 in good health.

CDR3 sequence (DNA): TGTGCCAGCAGTTACTCACCAGCCCAGGGGTCTAGCTCCTACAATGAGCAGTTCTTC. This translates into CASSYSPAQGSSSYNEQFF. The genes are TRBV6-5 and TRBJ2-1; TRBD1 is a possible D gene (6 bases). Germline V gives CDR1 MNHEY, CDR2 SVGAGI. V gave up 0 bases and J gave up 0 bases, with 18 bases separating them. The CDR3 spans 19 residues.